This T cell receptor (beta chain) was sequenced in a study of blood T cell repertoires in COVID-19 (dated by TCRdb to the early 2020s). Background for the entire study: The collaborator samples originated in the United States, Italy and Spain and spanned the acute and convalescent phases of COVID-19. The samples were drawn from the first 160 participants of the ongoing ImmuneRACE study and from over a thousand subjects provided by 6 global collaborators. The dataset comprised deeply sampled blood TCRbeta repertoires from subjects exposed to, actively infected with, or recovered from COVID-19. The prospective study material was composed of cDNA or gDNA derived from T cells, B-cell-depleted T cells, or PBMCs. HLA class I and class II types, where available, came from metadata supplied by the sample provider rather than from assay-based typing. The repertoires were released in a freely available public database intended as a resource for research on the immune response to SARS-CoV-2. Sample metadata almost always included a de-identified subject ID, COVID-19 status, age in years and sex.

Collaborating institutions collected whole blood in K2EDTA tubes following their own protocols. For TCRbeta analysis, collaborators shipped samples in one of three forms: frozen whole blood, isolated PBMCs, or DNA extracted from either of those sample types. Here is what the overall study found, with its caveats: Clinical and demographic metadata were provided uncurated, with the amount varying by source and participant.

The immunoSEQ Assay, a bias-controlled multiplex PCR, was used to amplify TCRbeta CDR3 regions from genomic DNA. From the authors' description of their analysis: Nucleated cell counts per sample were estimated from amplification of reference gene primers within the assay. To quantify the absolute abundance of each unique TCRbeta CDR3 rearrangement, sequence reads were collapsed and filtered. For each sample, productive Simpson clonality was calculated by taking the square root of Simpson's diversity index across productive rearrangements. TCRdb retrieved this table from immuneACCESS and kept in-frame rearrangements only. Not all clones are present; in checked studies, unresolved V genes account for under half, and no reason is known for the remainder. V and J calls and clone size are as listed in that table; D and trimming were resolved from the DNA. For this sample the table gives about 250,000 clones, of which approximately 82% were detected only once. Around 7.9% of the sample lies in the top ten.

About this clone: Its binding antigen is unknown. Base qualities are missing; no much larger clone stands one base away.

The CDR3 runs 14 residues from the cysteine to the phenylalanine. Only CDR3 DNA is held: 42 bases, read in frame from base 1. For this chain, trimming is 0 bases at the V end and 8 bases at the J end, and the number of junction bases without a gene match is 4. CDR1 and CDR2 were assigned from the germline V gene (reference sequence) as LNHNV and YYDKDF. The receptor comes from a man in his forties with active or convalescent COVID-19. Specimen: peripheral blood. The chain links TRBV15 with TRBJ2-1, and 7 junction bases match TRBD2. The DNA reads TGTGCCACCAGCAGAGATAGACTAGCAGATGAGCAGTTCTTC. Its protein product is CATSRDRLADEQFF.